These 19 T cell receptor beta chains originate from one sample sequenced in a study of immune evolution from preneoplasia to lung adenocarcinoma. Some clones are missing from TCRdb's copy, which holds only in-frame ones; the method was immunoSEQ multiplex PCR. The profile shows tens of thousands of clones, roughly 74% of them singletons. The sequenced material came from FFPE invasive lung adenocarcinoma tissue. The receptors were sampled from a person between 55 and 69 years old with invasive lung adenocarcinoma. Some clones in this sample may be carry-over from other donors' samples.

The chain is built from TRBV27 and TRBJ2-5, with 12 bases aligning to TRBD1. The trim removed 5 bases at V and 5 bases at J, leaving 12 bases unmatched. The germline V gene encodes CDR1 MNHEY and CDR2 SMNVEV (reference sequence). The CDR3 consists of 17 residues. CDR3 sequence (DNA): TGTGCCAGCAGTCCCCCTAGGGGGACAGGGGGCGACGAGACCCAGTACTTC. This translates into CASSPPRGTGGDETQYF.

The CDR3 bases are TGTGCCAGCAACTATGGGGGACAGGGGGGGGATACGCAGTATTTT. Encoded protein: CASNYGGQGGDTQYF. The chain joins TRBV5-4 to TRBJ2-3; 11 bases agree with TRBD1. This CDR3 contains 15 residues. Germline CDR1 SGHNT, CDR2 YYREEE (reference sequence). V shed 6 bases and J 6 bases; nucleotides not matched to a gene: 9.

The chain couples TRBV9 to TRBJ2-7; TRBD2 matches at 8 bases. The CDR3 totals 15 residues. Germline trimming cut 1 base from V and 6 bases from J; bases unmatched to any gene: 9. Germline values: CDR1 SGDLS, CDR2 YYNGEE. Here the CDR3 reads CASSVHHSGGGEQYF. The CDR3 nucleotides are TGTGCCAGCAGCGTACACCACTCGGGAGGGGGCGAGCAGTACTTC.

This clone was observed a few times. This rearrangement joins TRBV2 to TRBJ2-5, with TRBD2 matching over 9 bases. CDR3 length equals 15 residues. V gave up 10 bases and J gave up 1 base; unmatched junction bases: 10. The germline V gene encodes CDR1 SNHLY and CDR2 FYNNEI. In nucleotides, the CDR3 is TGTGCCACTAGTTCCCTGACTAGCGGCCAAGAGACCCAGTACTTC. Its protein is CATSSLTSGQETQYF.

The chain uses TRBV19 and TRBJ2-1, with 9 bases aligning to TRBD2. Germline V CDR1 and CDR2: LNHDA, SQIVND (reference sequence). This CDR3 region has 17 residues. The trim removed 6 bases at V and 7 bases at J, leaving 16 bases unmatched. The CDR3 sequence is CASSPTSRGRAQNEQFF. DNA of the CDR3: TGTGCCAGTAGCCCCACATCACGCGGGAGGGCCCAAAATGAGCAGTTCTTC.

The rearrangement uses TRBV15 and TRBJ1-1, with D possibly being TRBD1 (5 bases). V lost 8 bases and J 1 base, leaving 14 bases between the germline ends. The germline CDR1 and CDR2 sequences are LNHNV and YYDKDF (reference sequence). The CDR3 totals 14 residues. The CDR3 sequence: CATSLGGWNTEAFF. CDR3 sequence (DNA): TGTGCCACCTCCTTGGGGGGGTGGAACACTGAAGCTTTCTTT.

J is TRBJ2-5 and V is TRBV4-1; D is possibly TRBD2 (5 bases). The CDR3 length is 13 residues. Germline V gene sequence: CDR1 MGHRA, CDR2 YSYEKL. V was clipped by 3 bases and J by 4 bases, with 9 bases between them. CDR3 sequence reads: CASSQRVGETQYF. In nucleotides, the CDR3 is TGCGCCAGCAGCCAGCGGGTCGGAGAGACCCAGTACTTC.

The chain combines TRBV5-1 with TRBJ2-5, with a possible D match to TRBD1 (6 bases). The DNA end favors TRBJ2-7, so the J call may be wrong. The CDR3 totals 15 residues. CDR1 and CDR2 (germline): SGHRS, YFSETQ. The CDR3 DNA sequence: TGCGCCAGCAGCCCTAGGGGGACATTCACCTACGAGCAGTACTTC. Translating it yields CASSPRGTFTYEQYF.

Sample share makes this clone medium-sized (0.01 to 0.1%). The chain employs TRBV7-3 and TRBJ2-5, with TRBD2 matching 7 bases. The germline gives CDR1 SGHTA, CDR2 FQGTGA. CDR3 length equals 16 residues. The J segment lost 5 bases and the V segment lost 1 base, leaving 10 bases of the junction unmatched. CDR3 sequence reads: CASSLNAGAISETQYF. The DNA of the CDR3 is TGTGCCAGCAGCTTAAATGCGGGAGCAATCTCGGAGACCCAGTACTTC.

This clone was seen a single time. J is TRBJ1-1 and V is TRBV10-1; 8 nucleotides agree with TRBD1. Per germline, CDR1 WNHNN and CDR2 SYGVQD (reference sequence). CDR3 size: 14 residues. J gave up 7 bases and V 5 bases, and 9 bases lay outside the gene matches. The CDR3 coding sequence is TGCGCCAGCAGTCAAGACAGGGGAATGGGTGAAGCTTTCTTT. This translates into CASSQDRGMGEAFF.

This rearrangement joins TRBV18 to TRBJ2-2, with no clear D. This CDR3 comprises 12 residues. The germline gives CDR1 KGHSH, CDR2 LQKENI. Trimming shortened V by 2 bases and J by 3 bases, and 1 base separated the two germline ends. The CDR3 coding sequence is TGTGCCAGCTCACCAGACACCGGGGAGCTGTTTTTT. It encodes CASSPDTGELFF.

CDR3: CASSWTSGSTDTQYF. CDR3 sequence (DNA): TGTGCCAGTAGCTGGACTAGCGGGAGCACAGATACGCAGTATTTT. This sequence joins TRBV19 and TRBJ2-3, with 11 bases lining up with TRBD2. The CDR3 sequence is 15 residues long. The V gene end was trimmed by 6 bases and the J gene end by 0 bases; junction bases not matched to a gene: 2. The germline V gene encodes CDR1 LNHDA and CDR2 SQIVND (reference sequence).

The J gene is TRBJ2-1, the V gene TRBV23-1; 11 bases match TRBD2. TRBV23-1 is known as an ORF, though its function is uncertain. With V trimmed by 7 bases and J by 0 bases, 2 bases remained unmatched. The CDR3 length is 15 residues. The CDR3 sequence is CASTTSGGSYNEQFF. CDR3 in DNA: TGCGCCAGCACCACTAGCGGGGGCTCCTACAATGAGCAGTTCTTC.

The chain has TRBV28 and TRBJ2-1; D may be TRBD2 (6 bases). CDR1 is MDHEN and CDR2 is SYDVKM in the germline V gene. Trimming stripped 10 bases from V and 2 bases from J, with 12 bases between. The CDR3 runs 13 residues. The CDR3 spells CATTEGPYNEQFF. The CDR3 DNA is TGTGCCACCACGGAGGGCCCCTACAATGAGCAGTTCTTC.

CDR3 in DNA: TGTGCCAGCAGCCGAGCGGGAGTGGCGGATACGCAGTATTTT. Protein product: CASSRAGVADTQYF. V is TRBV11-2 and J is TRBJ2-3; 8 nucleotides line up with TRBD2. Germline V gene data show CDR1 as SGHAT and CDR2 as FQNNGV. The CDR3 is 14 amino acids. V gave up 5 bases and J gave up 6 bases; unmatched junction bases: 7.

This clone has more than one count but fewer than ten. The chain combines TRBV7-2 with TRBJ2-1, with D perhaps TRBD1 or TRBD2 (6 bases each). Germline assignment: CDR1 SGHTA and CDR2 FQGNSA. This CDR3 region has 14 residues. V gave up 3 bases and J gave up 9 bases, with 15 bases separating them. DNA for the CDR3: TGTGCCAGCAGCTTCAAGGGGGGAGTTAGTGAGCAGTTCTTC. As protein: CASSFKGGVSEQFF.

V gene TRBV6-5 combines with J gene TRBJ1-4; D possibly corresponds to TRBD1 (5 bases). Germline loops: CDR1 MNHEY, CDR2 SVGAGI. The V end was cut by 0 bases, the J end by 8 bases, with 13 bases between. The CDR3 loop spans 15 amino acids. This CDR3 is CASSYSRGLREKLFF. CDR3 DNA sequence: TGTGCCAGCAGTTACTCGAGGGGCTTACGGGAAAAACTGTTTTTT.

This chain connects TRBV11-2 to TRBJ2-1; D is possibly TRBD2 (5 bases). Trimming shortened V by 0 bases and J by 10 bases, and 16 bases separated the two germline ends. CDR1 is SGHAT and CDR2 is FQNNGV in the germline V gene. The CDR3 runs 15 residues. CDR3 DNA: TGTGCCAGCAGCTTAGATACCGGAGAGGGCCGGGAGCAGTTCTTC. Translated: CASSLDTGEGREQFF. Combining the CDR3 with reference TRBV11-2 and TRBJ2-1 gives the whole variable domain EAGVAQSPRYKIIEKRQSVAFWCNPISGHATLYWYQQILGQGPKLLIQFQNNGVVDDSQLPKDRFSAERLKGVDSTLKIQPAKLEDSAVYLCASSLDTGEGREQFFGPGTRLTVL.

This rearrangement joins TRBV5-1 to TRBJ1-1, with TRBD1 as a possible D gene (5 bases). The germline gives CDR1 SGHRS, CDR2 YFSETQ. The CDR3 is made up of 16 amino acids. Trimming took 0 bases from V and 1 from J, leaving 13 bases between them. CDR3 in DNA: TGCGCCAGCAGCTTGGCGTTGGGGGTGAGGAACACTGAAGCTTTCTTT. This gives the protein CASSLALGVRNTEAFF. The full variable domain, with the rest looked up from reference TRBV5-1 and TRBJ1-1, is KAGVTQTPRYLIKTRGQQVTLSCSPISGHRSVSWYQQTPGQGLQFLFEYFSETQRNKGNFPGRFSGRQFSNSRSEMNVSTLELGDSALYLCASSLALGVRNTEAFFGQGTRLTVV.